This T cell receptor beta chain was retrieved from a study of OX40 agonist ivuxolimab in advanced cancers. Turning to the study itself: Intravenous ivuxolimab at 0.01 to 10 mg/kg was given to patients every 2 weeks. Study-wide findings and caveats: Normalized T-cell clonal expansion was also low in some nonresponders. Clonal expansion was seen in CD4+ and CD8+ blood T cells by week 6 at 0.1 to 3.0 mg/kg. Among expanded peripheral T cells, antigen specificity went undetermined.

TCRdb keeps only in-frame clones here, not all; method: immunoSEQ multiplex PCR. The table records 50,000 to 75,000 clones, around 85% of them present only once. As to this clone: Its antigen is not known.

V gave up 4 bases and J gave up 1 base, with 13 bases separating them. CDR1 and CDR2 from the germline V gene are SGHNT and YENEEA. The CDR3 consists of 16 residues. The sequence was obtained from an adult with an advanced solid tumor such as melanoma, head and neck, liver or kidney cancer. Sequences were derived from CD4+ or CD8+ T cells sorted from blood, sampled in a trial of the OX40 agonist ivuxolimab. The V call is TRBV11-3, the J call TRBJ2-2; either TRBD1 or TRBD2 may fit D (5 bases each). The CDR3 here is CASSSRERGNTGELFF. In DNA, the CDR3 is TGTGCCAGCAGCTCTCGTGAGAGGGGGAACACCGGGGAGCTGTTTTTT. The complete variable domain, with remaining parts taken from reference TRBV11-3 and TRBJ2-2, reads EAGVVQSPRYKIIEKKQPVAFWCNPISGHNTLYWYLQNLGQGPELLIRYENEEAVDDSQLPKDRFSAERLKGVDSTLKIQPAELGDSAVYLCASSSRERGNTGELFFGEGSRLTVL.